This TCR beta chain was captured in a study of cytomegalovirus exposure and HLA in healthy donors. Study-wide results and limits: Earlier analysis yielded a pattern in which most TCR beta V segments were productive about 90% or about 30% of the time. Looking again later, the authors saw that most CMV-associated TCR beta chains seemed HLA-restricted. Many donors shared some public TCRs, even though most TCR sequences were rare.

With regard to this clone: Its antigen is currently unknown.

After removal of 4 bases from V and 10 bases from J, the junction contained 9 bases not matched to a gene. The germline V gene encodes CDR1 SGDLS and CDR2 YYNGEE. The CDR3 covers 14 residues. It was with 60 Vbeta and 13 Jbeta primers that the PCR ran. In the original workflow: In a later analysis, of some 80 million unique beta chains, about 10 million appeared in at least two donors. Clones were read by immunoSEQ multiplex PCR, and TCRdb kept only the in-frame ones, dropping some. V, J and clone size were drawn from that table, and D and trimming were deduced from the DNA. The table lists around 210,000 clones, 65% to 85% of them singletons, with roughly 1.6% in the top ten.

This receptor was taken from a man aged 50 or older in good health and CMV-seronegative. The V call is TRBV9, the J call TRBJ1-4; 8 nucleotides align to TRBD1. The sample consisted of PBMCs. The CDR3 DNA reads as TGTGCCAGCAGCCTGGACAGGGTAGGAGGAAAACTGTTTTTT. Encoded protein: CASSLDRVGGKLFF.